The next 6 T cell receptor beta chains were all read from a single sample in a study of response to subunit inactivated influenza vaccine. TCRdb redid the calling of the RT-PCR reads with MiXCR, one entry per CDR3 protein. The table shows 710,000 or so distinct CDR3 sequences, with around 16% occurring only once. The sequencing used PBMCs from blood, collected about 12 days after vaccination. The receptors derive from a man in his fifties or sixties who received an inactivated influenza vaccine.

This rearrangement joins TRBV12-3 or TRBV12-4 to TRBJ2-7; D gene uncertain. The CDR3 totals 12 residues. The V gene lost 6 bases and the J gene lost 6 bases, with 12 bases spanning the gap. The CDR3 nucleotides are TGTGCCAGCAGCTGGTTCGGATCCGAGCAGTACTTC. It encodes CASSWFGSEQYF.

The chain links TRBV12-3 or TRBV12-4 to TRBJ2-1, with TRBD2 matching 12 bases. CDR3 length equals 16 residues. Trimming at V came to 8 bases and at J to 4 bases, leaving 9 bases not matched to a gene. This chain's CDR3 is CASPKRTSGIYNEQFF. As DNA, the CDR3 is TGTGCCAGCCCAAAGAGGACTAGCGGGATATACAATGAGCAGTTCTTC.

This clonotype was picked up a small number of times. This chain joins TRBV28 and TRBJ2-3; D uncertain. Germline CDR1 and CDR2: MDHEN and SYDVKM. The CDR3 covers 14 residues. Trimming stripped 5 bases from V and 2 bases from J, with 11 bases between. The CDR3 region has the DNA TGTGCCAGCAGTCACCCGGTGGCCACAGATACGCAGTATTTT. Encoded protein: CASSHPVATDTQYF.

This clonotype was seen more than once but under ten times. J is TRBJ2-7 and V is TRBV20-1; 8 bases agree with TRBD2. The J segment lost 7 bases and the V segment lost 6 bases, leaving 14 bases of the junction unmatched. The CDR3 has 14 residues. Germline V CDR1 and CDR2: DFQATT, SNEGSKA (reference sequence). CDR3: CSAAGGTRLSEQYF. For the CDR3, the DNA is TGCAGTGCCGCCGGCGGGACTAGACTCTCGGAGCAGTACTTC.

This clonotype was observed a few times. V usage is TRBV5-1 and J usage is TRBJ1-4; D is unresolved. Germline CDR1 is SGHRS and CDR2 is YFSETQ. With 5 bases removed from V and 0 bases from J, the gap between germline ends came to 5 bases. The length of the CDR3 is 13 residues. The CDR3 coding sequence is TGCGCCAGCAGGACAACAACTAATGAAAAACTGTTTTTT. This sequence encodes CASRTTTNEKLFF.

The rearrangement uses TRBV7-8 and TRBJ1-2, with D perhaps matching TRBD1 (6 bases). The germline V and J ends were trimmed by 5 bases and 6 bases, with 16 bases remaining between them. This CDR3 contains 14 residues. Per germline, CDR1 SGHVS and CDR2 FQNEAQ. As DNA, the CDR3 is TGTGCCAGCAGCCTACAGGGAGAGTTGCATGGCTACACCTTC. Its protein is CASSLQGELHGYTF. Complete variable domain (other parts from reference TRBV7-8 and TRBJ1-2): GAGVSQSPRYKVAKRGQDVALRCDPISGHVSLFWYQQALGQGPEFLTYFQNEAQLDKSGLPSDRFFAERPEGSVSTLKIQRTQQEDSAVYLCASSLQGELHGYTFGSGTRLTVV.